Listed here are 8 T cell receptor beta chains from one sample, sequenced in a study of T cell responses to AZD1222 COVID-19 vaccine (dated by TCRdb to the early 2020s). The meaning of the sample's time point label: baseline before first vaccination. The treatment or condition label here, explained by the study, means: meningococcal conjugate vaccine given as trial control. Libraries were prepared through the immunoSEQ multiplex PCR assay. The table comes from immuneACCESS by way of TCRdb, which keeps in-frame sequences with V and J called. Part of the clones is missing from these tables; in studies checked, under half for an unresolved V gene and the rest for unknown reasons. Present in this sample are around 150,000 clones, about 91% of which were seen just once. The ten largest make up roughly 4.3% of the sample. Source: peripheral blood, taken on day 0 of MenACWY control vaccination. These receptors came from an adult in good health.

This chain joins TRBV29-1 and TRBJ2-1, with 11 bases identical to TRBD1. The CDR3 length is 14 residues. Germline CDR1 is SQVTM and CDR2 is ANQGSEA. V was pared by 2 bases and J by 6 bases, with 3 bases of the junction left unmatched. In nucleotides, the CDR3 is TGCAGCGTTGAAACCGGGACAGGGGGCAATGAGCAGTTCTTC. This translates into CSVETGTGGNEQFF.

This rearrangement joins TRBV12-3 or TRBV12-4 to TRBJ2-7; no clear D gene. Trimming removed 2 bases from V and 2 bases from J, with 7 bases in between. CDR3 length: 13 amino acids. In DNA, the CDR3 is TGTGCCAGCAGTTTATGGACGGCCTACGAGCAGTACTTC. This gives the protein CASSLWTAYEQYF.

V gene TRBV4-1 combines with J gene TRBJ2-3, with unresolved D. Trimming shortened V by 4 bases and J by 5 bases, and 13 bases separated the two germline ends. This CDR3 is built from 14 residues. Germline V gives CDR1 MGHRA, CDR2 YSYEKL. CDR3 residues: CASSRIGERDTQYF. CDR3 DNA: TGCGCCAGCAGCCGGATCGGCGAGCGAGATACGCAGTATTTT.

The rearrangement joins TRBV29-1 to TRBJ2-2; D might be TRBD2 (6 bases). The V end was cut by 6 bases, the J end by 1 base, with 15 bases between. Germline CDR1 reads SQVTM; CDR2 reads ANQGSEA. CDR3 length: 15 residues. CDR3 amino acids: CSVAGSSWNTGELFF. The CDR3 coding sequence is TGCAGCGTGGCGGGATCTAGTTGGAACACCGGGGAGCTGTTTTTT.

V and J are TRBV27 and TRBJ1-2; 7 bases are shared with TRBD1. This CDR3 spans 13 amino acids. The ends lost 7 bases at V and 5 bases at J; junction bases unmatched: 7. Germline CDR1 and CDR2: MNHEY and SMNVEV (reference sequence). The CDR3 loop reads CASTPSGGYGYTF. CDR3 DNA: TGTGCCAGCACCCCCTCAGGGGGTTATGGCTACACCTTC.

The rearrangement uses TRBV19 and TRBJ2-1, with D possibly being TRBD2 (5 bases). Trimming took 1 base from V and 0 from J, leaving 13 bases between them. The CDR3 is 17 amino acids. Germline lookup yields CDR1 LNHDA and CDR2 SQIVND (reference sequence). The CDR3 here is CASSIARKGSSYNEQFF. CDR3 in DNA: TGTGCCAGTAGTATAGCAAGGAAAGGGAGCTCCTACAATGAGCAGTTCTTC.

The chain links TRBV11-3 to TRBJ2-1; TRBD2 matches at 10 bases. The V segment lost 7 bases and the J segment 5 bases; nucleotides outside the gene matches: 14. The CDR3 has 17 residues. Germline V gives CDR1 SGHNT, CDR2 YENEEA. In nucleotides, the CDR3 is TGTGCCAGCACCAAAATAATAGCGGGAGGTCGCCACAATGAGCAGTTCTTC. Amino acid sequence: CASTKIIAGGRHNEQFF. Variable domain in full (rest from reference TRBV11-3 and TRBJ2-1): EAGVVQSPRYKIIEKKQPVAFWCNPISGHNTLYWYLQNLGQGPELLIRYENEEAVDDSQLPKDRFSAERLKGVDSTLKIQPAELGDSAVYLCASTKIIAGGRHNEQFFGPGTRLTVL.

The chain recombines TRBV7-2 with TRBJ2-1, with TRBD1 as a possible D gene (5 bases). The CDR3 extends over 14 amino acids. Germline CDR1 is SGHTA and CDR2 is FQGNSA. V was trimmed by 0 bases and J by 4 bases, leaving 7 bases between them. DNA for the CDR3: TGTGCCAGCAGCTTAGCGGGGCAATACAATGAGCAGTTCTTC. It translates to CASSLAGQYNEQFF.